This TCR beta chain was sequenced for a study of blood T cell repertoires in COVID-19. Study details: Sites across the United States, Italy and Spain contributed samples from acute and convalescent COVID-19.

Trimming stripped 6 bases from V and 3 bases from J, with 15 bases between. The germline CDR1 and CDR2 sequences are MNHEY and SVGAGI. This CDR3 has 14 amino acids. As processed by the authors: Estimation of nucleated cell counts relied on the amplification of reference gene primers. The assay was immunoSEQ multiplex PCR, and TCRdb's table has in-frame clones only and misses some. The D gene and trimming were derived from the DNA, and the V and J assignments and clone size from that table. Here the sample spans 130,000 to 150,000 clones, more than 65% being singletons. Turning to this clone: The sample carries other DNA sequences with the same CDR3.

Sequencing was done on a sample of peripheral blood. The receptor's source is a man in his 60s with active or convalescent COVID-19. The chain has TRBV6-5 and TRBJ2-7; D is possibly TRBD1 (6 bases). The CDR3 loop reads CASRTGTFFYEQYF. The CDR3 DNA reads as TGTGCCAGCAGGACCGGGACATTTTTCTACGAGCAGTACTTC.